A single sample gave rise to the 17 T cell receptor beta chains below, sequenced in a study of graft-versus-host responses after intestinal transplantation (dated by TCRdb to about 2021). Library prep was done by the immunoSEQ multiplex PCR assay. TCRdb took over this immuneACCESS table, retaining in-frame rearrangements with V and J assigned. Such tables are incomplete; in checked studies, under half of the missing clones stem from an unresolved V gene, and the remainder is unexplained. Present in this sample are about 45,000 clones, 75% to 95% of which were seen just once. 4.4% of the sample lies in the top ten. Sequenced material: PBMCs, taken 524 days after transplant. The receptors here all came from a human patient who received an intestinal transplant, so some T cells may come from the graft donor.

For the CDR3, the DNA is TGTGCCAGCAACGTGATTTTCCAAGAGACCCAGTACTTC. Its translation: CASNVIFQETQYF. The chain couples TRBV6-1 to TRBJ2-5, with no clear D. The CDR3 totals 13 residues. V lost 7 bases, J lost 1 base, and 10 bases lay in between. Germline CDR1 MNHNS, CDR2 SASEGT.

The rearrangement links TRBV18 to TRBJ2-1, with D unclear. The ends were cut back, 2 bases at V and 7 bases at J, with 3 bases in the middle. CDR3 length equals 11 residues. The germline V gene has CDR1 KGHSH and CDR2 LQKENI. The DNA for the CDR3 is TGTGCCAGCTCACCAGGGAATGAGCAGTTCTTC. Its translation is CASSPGNEQFF.

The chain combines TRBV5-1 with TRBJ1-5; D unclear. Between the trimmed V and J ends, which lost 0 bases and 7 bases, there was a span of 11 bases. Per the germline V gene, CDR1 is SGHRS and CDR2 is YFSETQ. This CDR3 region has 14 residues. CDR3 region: CASSLDSSRQPQHF. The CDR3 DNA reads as TGCGCCAGCAGCTTGGACAGTTCCCGGCAGCCCCAGCATTTT.

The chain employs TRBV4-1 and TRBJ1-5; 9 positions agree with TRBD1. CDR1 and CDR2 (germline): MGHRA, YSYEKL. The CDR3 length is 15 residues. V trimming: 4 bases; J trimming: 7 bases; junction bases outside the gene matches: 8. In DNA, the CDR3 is TGCGCCAGCAGCCGAGAGGGACAGGGAGGCCAGCCCCAGCATTTT. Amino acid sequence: CASSREGQGGQPQHF.

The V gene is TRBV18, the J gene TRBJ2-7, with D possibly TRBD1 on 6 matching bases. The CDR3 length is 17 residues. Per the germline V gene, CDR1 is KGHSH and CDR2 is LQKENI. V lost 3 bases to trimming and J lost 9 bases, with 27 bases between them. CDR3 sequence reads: CASSPNFPGQADGGQYF. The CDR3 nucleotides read TGTGCCAGCTCACCTAACTTCCCGGGACAAGCCGATGGGGGGCAGTACTTC.

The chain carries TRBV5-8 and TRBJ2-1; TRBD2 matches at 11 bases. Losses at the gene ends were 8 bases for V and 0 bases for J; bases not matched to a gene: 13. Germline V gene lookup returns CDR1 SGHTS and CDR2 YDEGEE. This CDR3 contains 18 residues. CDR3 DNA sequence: TGTGCCAGTCCATGGGTTCGACTAGCGGGGAGCTCCTACAATGAGCAGTTCTTC. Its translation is CASPWVRLAGSSYNEQFF.

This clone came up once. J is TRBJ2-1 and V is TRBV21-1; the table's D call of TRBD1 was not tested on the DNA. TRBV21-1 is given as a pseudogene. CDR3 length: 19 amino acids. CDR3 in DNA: TGTGCCAGCAGCAAAGCGGTACAACCGGACAGGGGGACACACAATGAGCAGTTCTTC. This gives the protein CASSKAVQPDRGTHNEQFF.

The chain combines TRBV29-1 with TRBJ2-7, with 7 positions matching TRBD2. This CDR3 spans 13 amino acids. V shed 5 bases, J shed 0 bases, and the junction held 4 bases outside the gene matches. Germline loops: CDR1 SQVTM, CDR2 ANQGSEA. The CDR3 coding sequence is TGCAGCGTTTGCGCTAGCGGCTCCTACGAGCAGTACTTC. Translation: CSVCASGSYEQYF.

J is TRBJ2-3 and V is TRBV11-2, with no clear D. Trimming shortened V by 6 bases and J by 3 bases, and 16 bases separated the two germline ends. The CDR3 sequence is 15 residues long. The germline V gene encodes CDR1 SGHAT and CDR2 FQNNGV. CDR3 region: CASSPRPDRTDTQYF. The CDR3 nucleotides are TGTGCCAGCAGTCCGCGACCGGATCGGACAGATACGCAGTATTTT.

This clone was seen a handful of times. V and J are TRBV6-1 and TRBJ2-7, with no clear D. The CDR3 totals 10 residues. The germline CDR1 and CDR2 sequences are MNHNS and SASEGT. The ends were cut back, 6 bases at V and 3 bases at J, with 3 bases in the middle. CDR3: CASRNYEQYF. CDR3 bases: TGTGCCAGCAGGAACTACGAGCAGTACTTC.

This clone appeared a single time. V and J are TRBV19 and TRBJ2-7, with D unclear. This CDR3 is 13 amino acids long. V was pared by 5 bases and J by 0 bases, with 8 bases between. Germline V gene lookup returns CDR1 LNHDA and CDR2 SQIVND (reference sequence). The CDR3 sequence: CASSLGISYEQYF. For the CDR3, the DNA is TGTGCCAGTAGTTTAGGGATCTCCTACGAGCAGTACTTC.

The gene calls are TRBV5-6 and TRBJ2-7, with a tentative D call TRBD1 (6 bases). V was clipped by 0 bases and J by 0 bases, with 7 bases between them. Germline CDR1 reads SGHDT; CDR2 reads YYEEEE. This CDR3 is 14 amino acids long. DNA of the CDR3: TGTGCCAGCAGCTTGGGGGACACCTCCTACGAGCAGTACTTC. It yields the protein CASSLGDTSYEQYF.

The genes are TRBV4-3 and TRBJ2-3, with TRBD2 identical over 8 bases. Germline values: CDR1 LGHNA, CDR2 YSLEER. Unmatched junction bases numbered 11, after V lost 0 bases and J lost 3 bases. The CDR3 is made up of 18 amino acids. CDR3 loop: CASSQDPSGRRGTDTQYF. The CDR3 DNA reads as TGCGCCAGCAGCCAAGATCCAAGCGGGAGAAGGGGAACAGATACGCAGTATTTT.

CDR3 DNA sequence: TGTGCCAGCAGCCCATCCGCTCGGATCTGGGGGCAGTACTTC. Translated: CASSPSARIWGQYF. The chain links TRBV7-2 to TRBJ2-7; D remains ambiguous. The CDR3 contains 14 residues. V was shortened by 5 bases and J by 9 bases, with 20 bases between the two germline ends. CDR1 is SGHTA, CDR2 FQGNSA, per germline.

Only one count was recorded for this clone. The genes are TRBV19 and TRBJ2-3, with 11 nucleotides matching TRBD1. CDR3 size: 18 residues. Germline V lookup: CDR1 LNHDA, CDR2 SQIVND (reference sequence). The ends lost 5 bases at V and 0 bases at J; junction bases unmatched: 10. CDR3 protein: CASSAQGTGGTSTDTQYF. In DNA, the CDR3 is TGTGCCAGTAGTGCCCAAGGGACAGGGGGGACTAGCACAGATACGCAGTATTTT.

The CDR3 DNA reads as TGTGCCAGCTCACCACCGGGGGAACTAGCGGGAGGCTTGTATGAGCAGTTCTTC. The encoded protein is CASSPPGELAGGLYEQFF. The chain recombines TRBV18 with TRBJ2-1; the match to TRBD2 covers 12 bases. The CDR3 runs 18 residues. The trim removed 0 bases at V and 8 bases at J, leaving 11 bases unmatched. Germline V gene sequence: CDR1 KGHSH, CDR2 LQKENI.

CDR3 bases: TGCGCCAGCAGCTTGTCGGGGGGGGCTCCCTACGAGCAGTACTTC. This gives the protein CASSLSGGAPYEQYF. V is TRBV5-1 and J is TRBJ2-7; 8 nucleotides align to TRBD2. CDR3 length: 15 amino acids. With V trimmed by 1 base and J by 2 bases, 5 bases remained unmatched. The germline CDR1 and CDR2 sequences are SGHRS and YFSETQ.